Each of the 32 T cell receptor beta chains below was sequenced from the same sample in a study of blood T cell repertoires in COVID-19. Libraries were prepared by immunoSEQ multiplex PCR; TCRdb keeps only in-frame clonotypes and omits some of them. The repertoire holds around 300,000 clones, with just over 85% as singletons. The sample comprised peripheral blood. These receptor sequences come from a woman in her twenties or thirties with active or convalescent COVID-19.

V usage is TRBV4-3 and J usage is TRBJ2-3, with 7 nucleotides matching TRBD2. Germline CDR1 is LGHNA and CDR2 is YSLEER. The junction had 6 bases not matched to a gene; V was cut back by 1 base and J by 2 bases. The CDR3 is made up of 16 amino acids. CDR3 protein: CASSQGPAGNTDTQYF. CDR3 nucleotide sequence: TGCGCCAGCAGCCAAGGACCAGCGGGGAACACAGATACGCAGTATTTT.

This clone turned up a few times. This sequence joins TRBV6-5 and TRBJ2-1; 9 positions match TRBD1. This CDR3 spans 13 amino acids. Germline V gene lookup returns CDR1 MNHEY and CDR2 SVGAGI. V gave up 6 bases and J gave up 6 bases; unmatched junction bases: 3. The DNA of the CDR3 is TGTGCCAGCAGGGCGGGACAGGGCAATGAGCAGTTCTTC. Translation gives CASRAGQGNEQFF.

The chain combines TRBV11-2 with TRBJ1-1; 9 bases match TRBD1. V shed 3 bases and J 0 bases; nucleotides not matched to a gene: 8. This CDR3 spans 17 amino acids. CDR1 SGHAT and CDR2 FQNNGV come from the germline V gene. As DNA, the CDR3 is TGTGCCAGCAGCTTTGGGACAGGGTCTTCTATGAACACTGAAGCTTTCTTT. Amino acid sequence: CASSFGTGSSMNTEAFF.

This clone has more than one count but fewer than ten. This chain connects TRBV9 to TRBJ1-6; no definite D call. The CDR3 is made up of 16 amino acids. Germline lookup yields CDR1 SGDLS and CDR2 YYNGEE. V lost 2 bases and J 0 bases, leaving 9 bases between the germline ends. The CDR3: CASSVSPSSYNSPLHF. The DNA of the CDR3 is TGTGCCAGCAGCGTGTCACCGAGCTCCTATAATTCACCCCTCCACTTT.

The chain uses TRBV4-3 and TRBJ2-1; TRBD2 agrees at 8 bases. The V gene's germline CDR1 is LGHNA and CDR2 YSLEER. The CDR3 covers 16 residues. Trimming cost V 0 bases and J 2 bases; bases outside gene matches: 3. CDR3 amino acids: CASSQEDSGAYNEQFF. The CDR3 nucleotides are TGCGCCAGCAGCCAAGAGGATAGCGGGGCCTACAATGAGCAGTTCTTC.

The gene calls are TRBV28 and TRBJ1-2; possibly TRBD1 for D (5 bases). This CDR3 comprises 12 residues. V was pared by 2 bases and J by 7 bases, with 8 bases between. Germline CDR1 MDHEN, CDR2 SYDVKM. In nucleotides, the CDR3 is TGTGCCAGCAGTTTAGTGGGACTTGGCTACACCTTC. This encodes CASSLVGLGYTF.

The chain is built from TRBV7-2 and TRBJ2-1; 9 bases fit TRBD1. With 0 bases clipped from V and 14 bases from J, the junction kept 8 bases outside the gene matches. Germline CDR1 and CDR2: SGHTA and FQGNSA. This CDR3 has 14 amino acids. CDR3 region: CASSLARTGTGKFF. In DNA, the CDR3 is TGTGCCAGCAGCTTAGCCCGGACCGGGACAGGGAAGTTCTTC.

The rearrangement joins TRBV10-3 to TRBJ2-5, with TRBD2 matching 13 bases. V shed 6 bases and J 2 bases; nucleotides not matched to a gene: 12. The CDR3 contains 18 residues. Germline V gives CDR1 ENHRY, CDR2 SYGVKD. The CDR3 sequence is CAISARLAGGGAQETQYF. CDR3 DNA: TGTGCCATCAGCGCTCGACTAGCGGGGGGCGGGGCTCAAGAGACCCAGTACTTC.

This clone was detected once. In DNA, the CDR3 is TGTGCCACCAGTGACGGCTCTGGGGCCAACGTCCTGACTTTC. This sequence encodes CATSDGSGANVLTF. The V and J genes are TRBV24-1 and TRBJ2-6; D unresolved. V was trimmed by 4 bases and J by 0 bases, leaving 3 bases between them. The germline CDR1 and CDR2 sequences are KGHDR and SFDVKD. The CDR3 runs 14 residues.

This chain joins TRBV14 and TRBJ1-4, with 8 positions matching TRBD1. The ends lost 2 bases at V and 8 bases at J; junction bases unmatched: 7. Germline assignment: CDR1 SGHDN and CDR2 FVKESK. This CDR3 is 15 amino acids long. For the CDR3, the DNA is TGTGCCAGCAGCCAAAACCAGGGGGCACTCGAAAAACTGTTTTTT. This sequence encodes CASSQNQGALEKLFF.

This clone has just one count. Other DNA sequences from this sample encode an identical CDR3 as well. The gene calls are TRBV7-9 and TRBJ1-2, with 7 nucleotides matching TRBD1. In germline, CDR1 is SEHNR, CDR2 FQNEAQ (reference sequence). This CDR3 is 13 amino acids long. J was trimmed by 4 bases and V by 5 bases; bases with no gene match: 4. CDR3 DNA: TGTGCCAGCAGCCCCGGGACAGCCTATGGCTACACCTTC. Amino acid sequence: CASSPGTAYGYTF. Full variable domain (remainder filled in from reference TRBV7-9 and TRBJ1-2): DTGVSQNPRHKITKRGQNVTFRCDPISEHNRLYWYRQTLGQGPEFLTYFQNEAQLEKSRLLSDRFSAERPKGSFSTLEIQRTEQGDSAMYLCASSPGTAYGYTFGSGTRLTVV.

The rearrangement joins TRBV7-6 to TRBJ1-4; 7 nucleotides agree with TRBD1. Germline V CDR1 and CDR2: SGHVS, FNYEAQ. The V gene end was trimmed by 0 bases and the J gene end by 5 bases; junction bases not matched to a gene: 3. The CDR3 consists of 15 residues. The CDR3 DNA is TGTGCCAGCAGCTTAGCGAGGGGGCCCAATGAAAAACTGTTTTTT. The encoded protein is CASSLARGPNEKLFF.

The rearrangement links TRBV18 to TRBJ2-5; tentatively, D is TRBD1 (5 bases). The V end was cut by 4 bases, the J end by 5 bases, with 8 bases between. The CDR3 covers 12 residues. CDR1 is KGHSH and CDR2 is LQKENI in the germline V gene. The CDR3 DNA reads as TGTGCCAGCTCACAGGGGCTGGAGACCCAGTACTTC. This codes for CASSQGLETQYF.

The chain couples TRBV5-1 to TRBJ2-3, with TRBD2 matching over 9 bases. CDR1 and CDR2 from the germline V gene are SGHRS and YFSETQ. V lost 7 bases to trimming and J lost 0 bases; unmatched junction nucleotides: 12. The length of the CDR3 is 17 residues. The CDR3 coding sequence is TGCGCCAGCTGGCCAGCGGGGGGTTCCTCTAGCACAGATACGCAGTATTTT. Encoded protein: CASWPAGGSSSTDTQYF.

The chain carries TRBV30 and TRBJ1-4; perhaps TRBD1 as D (5 bases). Germline loops: CDR1 GTSNPN, CDR2 SVGIG (reference sequence). The V end lost 4 bases, the J end lost 6 bases, and 15 bases lay between the germline ends. This CDR3 has 14 amino acids. CDR3 residues: CAWMGRPRDEKLFF. CDR3 sequence (DNA): TGTGCCTGGATGGGGCGACCCCGGGATGAAAAACTGTTTTTT.

This chain connects TRBV7-2 to TRBJ2-3; 7 bases map to TRBD2. Germline-derived CDR1 and CDR2 are SGHTA and FQGNSA. This CDR3 comprises 15 residues. The V segment lost 5 bases and the J segment 4 bases; nucleotides outside the gene matches: 9. The CDR3 sequence: CASSQAGGFADTQYF. CDR3 sequence (DNA): TGTGCCAGCAGCCAAGCCGGGGGGTTTGCAGATACGCAGTATTTT.

The genes are TRBV10-3 and TRBJ1-5; D is unclear. This CDR3 is built from 15 residues. Trimming took 9 bases from V and 2 from J, leaving 17 bases between them. Germline lookup yields CDR1 ENHRY and CDR2 SYGVKD. The CDR3 spells CAISDSSSGNQPQHF. The DNA for the CDR3 is TGTGCCATTTCAGACTCCTCGAGTGGCAATCAGCCCCAGCATTTT.

This clone was picked up one time. The chain recombines TRBV18 with TRBJ1-1; tentative D call: TRBD1 (5 bases). Per the germline V gene, CDR1 is KGHSH and CDR2 is LQKENI. V was clipped by 2 bases and J by 0 bases, with 10 bases between them. The length of the CDR3 is 15 residues. The CDR3 nucleotides read TGTGCCAGCTCACCAGAAGGGACTGTGAACACTGAAGCTTTCTTT. Encoded protein: CASSPEGTVNTEAFF.

The chain joins TRBV9 to TRBJ1-1, with a tentative D call TRBD1 (6 bases). Per the germline V gene, CDR1 is SGDLS and CDR2 is YYNGEE. The CDR3 sequence is 15 residues long. V was cut by 3 bases and J by 4 bases, with 16 bases left in between. This CDR3 is CASSASGGASTEAFF. The CDR3 bases are TGTGCCAGCAGCGCCAGTGGGGGGGCAAGCACTGAAGCTTTCTTT.

The CDR3 nucleotides read TGCGCCAGCAGCTTCGAGACAGGCTACGGGGAAAAACTGTTTTTT. Translated, it gives CASSFETGYGEKLFF. The V gene is TRBV5-1, the J gene TRBJ1-4, with D possibly matching TRBD1 (6 bases). The CDR3 covers 15 residues. Trimming pared 2 bases from V and 8 bases from J, leaving 16 bases between. Germline loops: CDR1 SGHRS, CDR2 YFSETQ.

The chain joins TRBV6-6 to TRBJ1-5; 8 bases fit TRBD1. The length of the CDR3 is 15 residues. V shed 6 bases, J shed 5 bases, and the junction held 9 bases outside the gene matches. Germline lookup yields CDR1 MNHNY and CDR2 SVGAGI (reference sequence). CDR3 protein: CASSWTGTGDQPQHF. As DNA, the CDR3 is TGTGCCAGCAGCTGGACAGGGACTGGGGATCAGCCCCAGCATTTT.

The sample holds one count of this clone. The same CDR3 arises from other DNA sequences in this sample as well. The chain has TRBV9 and TRBJ1-6; D might be TRBD1 (5 bases). V shed 0 bases and J shed 8 bases, with 12 bases lying between them. Germline V gives CDR1 SGDLS, CDR2 YYNGEE. The CDR3 covers 15 residues. The chain's CDR3 is CASSVDSGGHSPLHF. The CDR3 nucleotides are TGTGCCAGCAGCGTAGACAGCGGGGGTCATTCACCCCTCCACTTT.

The chain's CDR3 is CASSSRVGGETQYF. The CDR3 bases are TGTGCCAGCAGTTCGCGTGTAGGAGGAGAGACCCAGTACTTC. The chain uses TRBV6-2 or TRBV6-3 and TRBJ2-5; TRBD2 is a possible D gene (5 bases). CDR1 is MNHEY, CDR2 SVGEGT, per germline. V dropped 4 bases and J dropped 4 bases, with 13 bases sitting between them. The CDR3 has 14 residues.

The table lists this clone with a few counts. The V and J genes are TRBV5-1 and TRBJ2-5; a possible D gene is TRBD2 (5 bases). Trimming removed 1 base from V and 2 bases from J, with 12 bases in between. CDR1 is SGHRS and CDR2 is YFSETQ in the germline V gene. CDR3 length: 15 residues. CDR3 coding DNA: TGCGCCAGCAGCTTGCCGCTAGGGAGACAAGAGACCCAGTACTTC. Protein sequence: CASSLPLGRQETQYF.

The V call is TRBV6-5, the J call TRBJ1-4; 8 bases are shared with TRBD1. Germline V gives CDR1 MNHEY, CDR2 SVGAGI. This CDR3 contains 14 residues. V shed 6 bases and J 4 bases; nucleotides not matched to a gene: 4. The CDR3 region is CASRDRGFNEKLFF. For the CDR3, the DNA is TGTGCCAGCAGAGACAGGGGTTTTAATGAAAAACTGTTTTTT.

The J gene is TRBJ1-4, the V gene TRBV11-1; no reliable D call. CDR1 SGHAT and CDR2 FQDESV come from the germline V gene (reference sequence). V was shortened by 2 bases and J by 11 bases, with 12 bases between the two germline ends. This CDR3 is built from 13 residues. This chain's CDR3 is CASSLSPREKLFF. CDR3 nucleotides: TGTGCCAGCAGCTTATCTCCGAGGGAGAAACTGTTTTTT.

V is TRBV7-8 and J is TRBJ1-5, with D uncertain. The CDR3 has 12 residues. V was trimmed by 4 bases and J by 3 bases, leaving 4 bases between them. In germline, CDR1 is SGHVS, CDR2 FQNEAQ. CDR3 loop: CASSSFNQPQHF. CDR3 bases: TGTGCCAGCAGCTCTTTCAATCAGCCCCAGCATTTT.

The chain joins TRBV7-2 to TRBJ2-6; D remains ambiguous. The CDR3 is 11 residues long. Trimming took 7 bases from V and 9 from J, leaving 7 bases between them. The V gene's germline CDR1 is SGHTA and CDR2 FQGNSA. The CDR3, as DNA: TGTGCCAGCACCTCAGTCAACGTCCTGACTTTC. Translated, it gives CASTSVNVLTF. Using reference TRBV7-2 and TRBJ2-6 for the parts outside the CDR3, the full variable domain is GAGVSQSPSNKVTEKGKDVELRCDPISGHTALYWYRQSLGQGLEFLIYFQGNSAPDKSGLPSDRFSAERTGGSVSTLTIQRTQQEDSAVYLCASTSVNVLTFGAGSRLTVL.

The chain recombines TRBV18 with TRBJ1-1, with TRBD1 matching 8 bases. CDR3 size: 16 residues. Germline assignment: CDR1 KGHSH and CDR2 LQKENI. The junction had 8 bases not matched to a gene; V was cut back by 4 bases and J by 1 base. The CDR3 sequence: CASSLRQGSENTEAFF. The CDR3 coding sequence is TGTGCCAGCTCACTTCGACAGGGGTCGGAGAACACTGAAGCTTTCTTT.

The chain employs TRBV5-1 and TRBJ1-1; tentative D call: TRBD1 (6 bases). The CDR3 sequence is 14 residues long. Germline V gives CDR1 SGHRS, CDR2 YFSETQ. With 2 bases removed from V and 8 bases from J, the gap between germline ends came to 16 bases. The CDR3 sequence: CASSFLQGGSEAFF. In DNA, the CDR3 is TGCGCCAGCAGCTTTTTACAGGGCGGTTCCGAAGCTTTCTTT.

The chain is built from TRBV7-2 and TRBJ2-2; D unclear. V lost 5 bases and J 1 base, leaving 5 bases between the germline ends. The CDR3 contains 13 residues. CDR1 and CDR2 from the germline V gene are SGHTA and FQGNSA. CDR3 amino acids: CASSTGNTGELFF. CDR3 sequence (DNA): TGTGCCAGCAGCACGGGGAACACCGGGGAGCTGTTTTTT. The entire variable domain, with the rest obtained from reference TRBV7-2 and TRBJ2-2, is as follows: GAGVSQSPSNKVTEKGKDVELRCDPISGHTALYWYRQSLGQGLEFLIYFQGNSAPDKSGLPSDRFSAERTGGSVSTLTIQRTQQEDSAVYLCASSTGNTGELFFGEGSRLTVL.

This clone was recorded only once. The J gene is TRBJ2-1, the V gene TRBV28; no firm D call. The CDR3 length is 15 residues. Germline V gives CDR1 MDHEN, CDR2 SYDVKM. The V end was cut by 3 bases, the J end by 4 bases, with 13 bases between. The CDR3 here is CASSLDDPGYNEQFF. The CDR3 DNA reads TGTGCCAGCAGTTTGGATGACCCAGGATACAATGAGCAGTTCTTC.